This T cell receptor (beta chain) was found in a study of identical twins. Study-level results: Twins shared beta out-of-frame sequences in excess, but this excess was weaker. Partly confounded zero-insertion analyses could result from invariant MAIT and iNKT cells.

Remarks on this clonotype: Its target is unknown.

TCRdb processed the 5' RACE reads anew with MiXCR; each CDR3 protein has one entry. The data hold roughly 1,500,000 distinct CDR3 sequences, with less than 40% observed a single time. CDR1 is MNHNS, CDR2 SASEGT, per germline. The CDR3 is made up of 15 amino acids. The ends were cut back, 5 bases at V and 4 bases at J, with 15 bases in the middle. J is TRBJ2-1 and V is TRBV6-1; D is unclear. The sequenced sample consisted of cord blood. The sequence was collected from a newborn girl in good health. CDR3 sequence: CASSTAGRSYNEQFF. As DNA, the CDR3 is TGTGCCAGCAGTACGGCAGGAAGGAGTTACAATGAGCAGTTCTTC.